This T cell receptor (beta chain) was identified in a study of early T cells in non-severe SARS-CoV-2 infection. About the study: The authors sequenced bulk RNA from unsorted whole blood, leaving chains unpaired.

This clonotype was recorded a few times. Antigen specificity is unknown. Attachment of unique molecular identifiers was made to individual cDNA molecules. TCRdb independently ran MiXCR on the 5' RACE reads; one entry per CDR3 protein. This sample has about 56,000 distinct CDR3 sequences, with under 12% found just once. The CDR3 is 17 amino acids. V was trimmed by 8 bases and J by 0 bases, leaving 19 bases between them. The germline V gene has CDR1 MNHEY and CDR2 SVGAGI. Findings and limits, study-wide: VDJdb-based annotation leaned toward anti-spike CD8 responses and missed private and CD4 specificities.

This rearrangement joins TRBV6-5 to TRBJ2-2, with D uncertain. Sequencing was done on a sample of whole blood. The TCR comes from an adult who was a healthcare worker with PCR-confirmed SARS-CoV-2 infection or an uninfected control (not recorded which). The CDR3 DNA follows: TGTGCCAGCCCGGGTCACCGAACTTTCGCGAACACCGGGGAGCTGTTTTTT. Translated, it gives CASPGHRTFANTGELFF.